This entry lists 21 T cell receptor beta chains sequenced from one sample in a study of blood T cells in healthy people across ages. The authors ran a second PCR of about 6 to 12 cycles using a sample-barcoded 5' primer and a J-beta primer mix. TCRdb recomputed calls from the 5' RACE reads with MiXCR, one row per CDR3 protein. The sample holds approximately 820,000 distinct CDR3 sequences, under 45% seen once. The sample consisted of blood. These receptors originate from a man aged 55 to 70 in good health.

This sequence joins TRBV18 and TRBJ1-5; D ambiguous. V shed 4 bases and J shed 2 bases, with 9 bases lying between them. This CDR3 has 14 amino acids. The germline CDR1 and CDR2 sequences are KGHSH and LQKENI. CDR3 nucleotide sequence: TGTGCCAGCTCACAAAGTCCCGGCAATCAGCCCCAGCATTTT. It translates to CASSQSPGNQPQHF. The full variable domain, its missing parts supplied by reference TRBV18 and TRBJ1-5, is NAGVMQNPRHLVRRRGQEARLRCSPMKGHSHVYWYRQLPEEGLKFMVYLQKENIIDESGMPKERFSAEFPKEGPSILRIQQVVRGDSAAYFCASSQSPGNQPQHFGDGTRLSIL.

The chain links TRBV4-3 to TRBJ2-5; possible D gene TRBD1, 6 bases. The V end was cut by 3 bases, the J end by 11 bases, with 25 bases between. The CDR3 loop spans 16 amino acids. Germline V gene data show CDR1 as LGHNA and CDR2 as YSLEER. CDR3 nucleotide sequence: TGCGCCAGCAGCCACCTGGGAGACAGGAATGTGAATGAGCAGTACTTC. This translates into CASSHLGDRNVNEQYF.

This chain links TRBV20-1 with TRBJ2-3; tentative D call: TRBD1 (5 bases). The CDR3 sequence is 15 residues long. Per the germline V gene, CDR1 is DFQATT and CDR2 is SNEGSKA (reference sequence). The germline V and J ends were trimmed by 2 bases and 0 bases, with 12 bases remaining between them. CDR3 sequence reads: CSARSGQESTDTQYF. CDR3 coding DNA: TGCAGTGCTAGATCTGGACAAGAAAGCACAGATACGCAGTATTTT.

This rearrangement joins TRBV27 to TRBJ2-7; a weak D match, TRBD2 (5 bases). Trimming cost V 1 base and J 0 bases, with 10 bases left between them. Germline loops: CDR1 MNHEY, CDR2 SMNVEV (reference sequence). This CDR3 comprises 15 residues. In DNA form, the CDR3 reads TGTGCCAGCAGTTTATTTTCCGGGAACTCCTACGAGCAGTACTTC. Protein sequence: CASSLFSGNSYEQYF.

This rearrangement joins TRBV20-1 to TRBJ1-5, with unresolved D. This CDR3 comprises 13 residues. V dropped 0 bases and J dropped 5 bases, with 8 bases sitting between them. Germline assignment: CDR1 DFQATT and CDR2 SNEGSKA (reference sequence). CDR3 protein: CSARDPGYQPQHF. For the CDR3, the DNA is TGCAGTGCTAGAGACCCCGGGTATCAGCCCCAGCATTTT.

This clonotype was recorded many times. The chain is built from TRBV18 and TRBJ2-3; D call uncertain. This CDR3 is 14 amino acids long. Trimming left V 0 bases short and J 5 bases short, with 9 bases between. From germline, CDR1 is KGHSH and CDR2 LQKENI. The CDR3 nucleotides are TGTGCCAGCTCACCACCGGAGCTTAGAGATACGCAGTATTTT. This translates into CASSPPELRDTQYF.

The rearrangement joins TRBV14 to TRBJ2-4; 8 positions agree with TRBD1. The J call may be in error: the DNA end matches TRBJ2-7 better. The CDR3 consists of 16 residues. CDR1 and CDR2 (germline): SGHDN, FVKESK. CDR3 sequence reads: CASSQSLRTGTHEQYF. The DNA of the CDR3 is TGTGCCAGCAGCCAATCGTTACGGACAGGGACCCACGAGCAGTACTTC.

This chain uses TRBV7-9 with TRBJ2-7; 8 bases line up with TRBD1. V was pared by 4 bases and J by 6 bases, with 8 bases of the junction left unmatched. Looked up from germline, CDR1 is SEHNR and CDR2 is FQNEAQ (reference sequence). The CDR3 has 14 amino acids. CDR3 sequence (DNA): TGTGCCAGCAGCTCCGGACAGGGTATTGGCGAGCAGTACTTC. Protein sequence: CASSSGQGIGEQYF.

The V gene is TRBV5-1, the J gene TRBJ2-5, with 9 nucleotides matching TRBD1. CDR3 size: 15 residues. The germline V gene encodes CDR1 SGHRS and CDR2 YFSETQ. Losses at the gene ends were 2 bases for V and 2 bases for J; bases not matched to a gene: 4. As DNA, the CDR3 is TGCGCCAGCAGCTTCGCCGGGACAGGGCAAGAGACCCAGTACTTC. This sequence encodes CASSFAGTGQETQYF.

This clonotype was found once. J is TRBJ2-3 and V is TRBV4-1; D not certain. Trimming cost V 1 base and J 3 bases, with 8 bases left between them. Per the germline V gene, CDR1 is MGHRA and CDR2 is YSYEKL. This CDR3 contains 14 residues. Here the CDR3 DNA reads TGCGCCAGCAGCCAAGTGGCCGGTACAGATACGCAGTATTTT. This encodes CASSQVAGTDTQYF.

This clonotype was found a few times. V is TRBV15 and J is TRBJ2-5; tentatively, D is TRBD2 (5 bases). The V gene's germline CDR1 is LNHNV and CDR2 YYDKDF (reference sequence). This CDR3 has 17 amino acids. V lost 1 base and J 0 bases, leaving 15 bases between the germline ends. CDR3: CATSRAPGLSYQETQYF. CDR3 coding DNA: TGTGCCACCAGCAGAGCCCCCGGACTGTCGTACCAAGAGACCCAGTACTTC.

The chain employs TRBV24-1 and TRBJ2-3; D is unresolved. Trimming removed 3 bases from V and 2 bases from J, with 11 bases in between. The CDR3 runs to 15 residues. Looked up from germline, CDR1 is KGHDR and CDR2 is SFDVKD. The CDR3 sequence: CATSDRSRDTDTQYF. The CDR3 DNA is TGTGCCACCAGTGATCGAAGCAGAGACACAGATACGCAGTATTTT.

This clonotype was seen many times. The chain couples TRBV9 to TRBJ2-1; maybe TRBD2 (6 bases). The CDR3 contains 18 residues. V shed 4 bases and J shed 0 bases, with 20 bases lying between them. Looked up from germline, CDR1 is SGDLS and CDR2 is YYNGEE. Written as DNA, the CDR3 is TGTGCCAGCAGCTCTCCCCCCGGGACTCCTAGCTCCTACAATGAGCAGTTCTTC. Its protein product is CASSSPPGTPSSYNEQFF. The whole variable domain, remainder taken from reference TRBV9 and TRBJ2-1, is DSGVTQTPKHLITATGQRVTLRCSPRSGDLSVYWYQQSLDQGLQFLIQYYNGEERAKGNILERFSAQQFPDLHSELNLSSLELGDSALYFCASSSPPGTPSSYNEQFFGPGTRLTVL.

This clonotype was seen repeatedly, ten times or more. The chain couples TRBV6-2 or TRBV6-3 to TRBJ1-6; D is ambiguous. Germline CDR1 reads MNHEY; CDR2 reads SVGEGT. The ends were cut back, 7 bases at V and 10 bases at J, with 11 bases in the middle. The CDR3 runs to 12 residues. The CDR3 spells CASKGWGSPLHF. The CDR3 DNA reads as TGTGCCAGCAAAGGGTGGGGATCACCCCTCCACTTT.

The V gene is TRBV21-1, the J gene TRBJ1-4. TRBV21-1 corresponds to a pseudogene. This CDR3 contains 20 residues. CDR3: CASSKAPVVSRKGGGEKLFF. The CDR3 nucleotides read TGTGCCAGCAGCAAAGCCCCAGTGGTGAGCCGGAAGGGCGGAGGTGAAAAACTGTTTTTT.

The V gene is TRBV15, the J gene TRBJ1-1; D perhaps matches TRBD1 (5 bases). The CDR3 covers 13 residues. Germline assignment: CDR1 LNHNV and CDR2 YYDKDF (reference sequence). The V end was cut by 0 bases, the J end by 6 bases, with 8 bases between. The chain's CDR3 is CATSRDGASEAFF. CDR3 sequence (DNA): TGTGCCACCAGCAGAGACGGGGCTTCTGAAGCTTTCTTT.

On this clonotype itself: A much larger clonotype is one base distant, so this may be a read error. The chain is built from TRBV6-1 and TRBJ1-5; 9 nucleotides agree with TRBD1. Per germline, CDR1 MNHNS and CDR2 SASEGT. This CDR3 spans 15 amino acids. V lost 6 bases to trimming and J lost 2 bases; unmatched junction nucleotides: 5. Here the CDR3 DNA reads TGTGCCAGCAGCGCGGGACAGGGTGGCAATCAGCCCCAGCATTTT. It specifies CASSAGQGGNQPQHF.

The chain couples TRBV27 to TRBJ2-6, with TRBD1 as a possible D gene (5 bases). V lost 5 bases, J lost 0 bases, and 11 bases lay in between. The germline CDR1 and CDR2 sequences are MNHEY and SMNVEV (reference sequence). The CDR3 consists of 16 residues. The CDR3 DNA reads TGTGCCAGCAGTACACTCAGGGTCTCTGGGGCCAACGTCCTGACTTTC. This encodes CASSTLRVSGANVLTF.

The CDR3 loop reads CASSESPRHDDEKLFF. The CDR3 nucleotides read TGTGCCAGCAGCGAATCTCCGAGACATGATGATGAAAAACTGTTTTTT. The chain has TRBV9 and TRBJ1-4; D call uncertain. This CDR3 region has 16 residues. Germline lookup yields CDR1 SGDLS and CDR2 YYNGEE. Trimming stripped 3 bases from V and 6 bases from J, with 18 bases between.

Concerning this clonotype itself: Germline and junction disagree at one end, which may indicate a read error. The CDR3 loop is CANSYNRRVSPLHF. DNA for the CDR3: TGTGCCAACAGTTACAACAGGCGTGTGTCACCCCTCCACTTT. This chain uses TRBV6-2 or TRBV6-3 with TRBJ1-6; possibly TRBD1 for D (5 bases). Germline CDR1 and CDR2: MNHEY and SVGEGT. CDR3 length: 14 amino acids.

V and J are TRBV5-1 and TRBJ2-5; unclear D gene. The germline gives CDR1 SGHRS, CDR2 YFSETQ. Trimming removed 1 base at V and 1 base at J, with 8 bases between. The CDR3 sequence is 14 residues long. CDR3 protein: CASSLLDFQETQYF. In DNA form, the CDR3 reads TGCGCCAGCAGCTTGTTAGATTTCCAAGAGACCCAGTACTTC.